These 4 T cell receptor beta chains share one sample of origin, sequenced in a study of shared clonotypes between healthy human individuals. This table comes from immunoSEQ multiplex PCR, and its TCRdb copy is limited to in-frame clones, with some not included. The table records 1,500,000 or so clones, 98% of them present only once. Sequenced input: naive CD4+ T cells sorted from blood. Indicated subset: CD45RA+ positively selected. The receptors originated from a man under 40 in good health.

With respect to this clone: The sample holds other DNA sequences that translate to the same CDR3. The V call is TRBV5-1, the J call TRBJ2-1; perhaps TRBD1 as D (6 bases). V shed 4 bases and J shed 1 base, with 9 bases lying between them. Looked up from germline, CDR1 is SGHRS and CDR2 is YFSETQ. There are 14 residues in the CDR3. CDR3 protein: CASSPGASYNEQFF. For the CDR3, the DNA is TGCGCCAGCAGCCCAGGGGCTTCCTACAATGAGCAGTTCTTC.

This chain joins TRBV6-1 and TRBJ2-1, with D maybe TRBD2 (6 bases). V lost 0 bases and J 3 bases, leaving 9 bases between the germline ends. Per germline, CDR1 MNHNS and CDR2 SASEGT. The CDR3 contains 15 residues. CDR3 sequence: CASSEAWGVYNEQFF. DNA for the CDR3: TGTGCCAGCAGTGAAGCGTGGGGGGTCTACAATGAGCAGTTCTTC.

Only one count was recorded for this clone. This chain uses TRBV19 with TRBJ2-3; tentative D call: TRBD1 (5 bases). There are 14 residues in the CDR3. The germline CDR1 and CDR2 sequences are LNHDA and SQIVND (reference sequence). V shed 5 bases and J shed 1 base, with 10 bases lying between them. DNA of the CDR3: TGTGCCAGTAGTTTCAGGGCAGGCACAGATACGCAGTATTTT. Amino acid sequence: CASSFRAGTDTQYF.

The chain uses TRBV28 and TRBJ2-2; TRBD2 matches at 8 bases. CDR1 is MDHEN and CDR2 is SYDVKM in the germline V gene. V dropped 10 bases and J dropped 4; count of bases not matched to a gene: 5. CDR3 length equals 13 residues. The CDR3 nucleotides read TGTGCCACCCACGGGACTAGCACCGGGGAGCTGTTTTTT. It is translated as CATHGTSTGELFF.